These 5 T cell receptor beta chains share one sample of origin, sequenced in a study of T cell responses to AZD1222 COVID-19 vaccine. Generated by immunoSEQ multiplex PCR, the TCRdb table keeps only in-frame clones and is missing some. The data hold 120,000 or so clones, with approximately 88% observed a single time. Specimen: peripheral blood, collected on day 0 of MenACWY control vaccination. These receptors were obtained from an adult in good health.

This chain joins TRBV5-1 and TRBJ1-3, with no clear D. V was shortened by 7 bases and J by 4 bases, with 15 bases between the two germline ends. Germline-derived CDR1 and CDR2 are SGHRS and YFSETQ. The CDR3 has 14 amino acids. As DNA, the CDR3 is TGCGCCAGCCATCTTACACCGTGGGGAAACACCATATATTTT. Its translation: CASHLTPWGNTIYF. Based on the CDR3 plus reference TRBV5-1 and TRBJ1-3, the full variable domain is KAGVTQTPRYLIKTRGQQVTLSCSPISGHRSVSWYQQTPGQGLQFLFEYFSETQRNKGNFPGRFSGRQFSNSRSEMNVSTLELGDSALYLCASHLTPWGNTIYFGEGSWLTVV.

This clone is deemed medium-sized. This chain joins TRBV7-2 and TRBJ1-5; no firm D call. The CDR3 has 14 amino acids. Deletions cut 1 base from V and 7 bases from J, with 11 bases between. The germline V gene has CDR1 SGHTA and CDR2 FQGNSA. The CDR3: CASSLGPGKQPQHF. The CDR3 nucleotides read TGTGCCAGCAGCTTAGGCCCCGGGAAGCAGCCCCAGCATTTT.

This clone has a single count. The V gene is TRBV2, the J gene TRBJ2-7, with 7 positions matching TRBD2. The CDR3 extends over 15 amino acids. V lost 2 bases and J lost 6; bases outside the gene matches: 10. Germline CDR1 reads SNHLY; CDR2 reads FYNNEI. The CDR3, as DNA: TGTGCCAGCAGTGAATATGGGACTATCGCCCCCGAGCAGTACTTC. The encoded protein is CASSEYGTIAPEQYF.

V usage is TRBV18 and J usage is TRBJ2-5; 8 nucleotides line up with TRBD2. The CDR3 totals 13 residues. The germline gives CDR1 KGHSH, CDR2 LQKENI. Trimming at V came to 0 bases and at J to 9 bases, leaving 3 bases not matched to a gene. Here the CDR3 DNA reads TGTGCCAGCTCACCACCGCGGCGGGAGGCCCAGTACTTC. Translating gives CASSPPRREAQYF.

The chain uses TRBV6-5 and TRBJ2-3; D remains unclear. With 7 bases removed from V and 2 bases from J, the gap between germline ends came to 13 bases. There are 14 residues in the CDR3. Germline loops: CDR1 MNHEY, CDR2 SVGAGI. The CDR3 nucleotides are TGTGCCAGCACCCAGCATCGCCACACAGATACGCAGTATTTT. Protein sequence: CASTQHRHTDTQYF.